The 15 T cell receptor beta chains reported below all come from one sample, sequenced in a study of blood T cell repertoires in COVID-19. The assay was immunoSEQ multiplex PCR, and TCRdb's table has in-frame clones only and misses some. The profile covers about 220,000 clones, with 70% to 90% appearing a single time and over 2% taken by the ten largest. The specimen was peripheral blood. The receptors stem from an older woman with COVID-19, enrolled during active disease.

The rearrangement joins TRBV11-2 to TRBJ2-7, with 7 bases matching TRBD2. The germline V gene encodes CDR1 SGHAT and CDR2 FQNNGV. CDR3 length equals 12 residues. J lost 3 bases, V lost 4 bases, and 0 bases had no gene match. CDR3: CASSSGGYEQYF. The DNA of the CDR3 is TGTGCCAGCAGCTCGGGGGGCTACGAGCAGTACTTC.

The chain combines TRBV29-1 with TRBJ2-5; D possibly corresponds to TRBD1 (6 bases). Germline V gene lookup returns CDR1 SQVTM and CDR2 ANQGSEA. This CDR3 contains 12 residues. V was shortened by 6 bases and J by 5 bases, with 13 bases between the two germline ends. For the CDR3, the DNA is TGCAGCGTCTATACCAGGGGCGAGACCCAGTACTTC. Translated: CSVYTRGETQYF. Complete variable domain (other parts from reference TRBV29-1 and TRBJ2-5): SAVISQKPSRDICQRGTSLTIQCQVDSQVTMMFWYRQQPGQSLTLIATANQGSEATYESGFVIDKFPISRPNLTFSTLTVSNMSPEDSSIYLCSVYTRGETQYFGPGTRLLVL.

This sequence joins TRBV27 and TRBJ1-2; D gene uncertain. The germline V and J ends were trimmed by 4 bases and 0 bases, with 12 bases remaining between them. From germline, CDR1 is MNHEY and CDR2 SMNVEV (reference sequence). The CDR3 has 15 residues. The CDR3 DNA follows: TGTGCCAGCAGTTCACCCTCCTTAGCTAACTATGGCTACACCTTC. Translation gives CASSSPSLANYGYTF.

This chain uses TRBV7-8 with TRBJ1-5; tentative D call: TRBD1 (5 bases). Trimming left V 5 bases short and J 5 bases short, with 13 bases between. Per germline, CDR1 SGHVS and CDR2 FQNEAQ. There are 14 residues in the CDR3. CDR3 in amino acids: CASSALQGYQPQHF. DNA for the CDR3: TGTGCCAGCAGCGCTTTGCAGGGATATCAGCCCCAGCATTTT.

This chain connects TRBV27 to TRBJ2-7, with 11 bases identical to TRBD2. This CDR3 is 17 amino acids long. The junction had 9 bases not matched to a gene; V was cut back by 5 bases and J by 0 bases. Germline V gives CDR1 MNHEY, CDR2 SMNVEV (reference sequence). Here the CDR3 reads CASSPRTSGLNSYEQYF. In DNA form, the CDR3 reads TGTGCCAGCAGTCCTCGGACTAGCGGGCTTAACTCCTACGAGCAGTACTTC.

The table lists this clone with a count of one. The CDR3 region has the DNA TGTGCCAGCAGCACACCAGGGGCCAACGTCCTGACTTTC. This translates into CASSTPGANVLTF. This rearrangement joins TRBV9 to TRBJ2-6; D gene uncertain. Germline assignment: CDR1 SGDLS and CDR2 YYNGEE. The CDR3 loop spans 13 amino acids. V was shortened by 4 bases and J by 4 bases, with 6 bases between the two germline ends.

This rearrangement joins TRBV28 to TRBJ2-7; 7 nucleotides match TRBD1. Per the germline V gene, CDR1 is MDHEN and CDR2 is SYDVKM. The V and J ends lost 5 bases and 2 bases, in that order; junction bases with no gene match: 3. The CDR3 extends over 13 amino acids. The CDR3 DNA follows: TGTGCCAGCAGTAAACAGGGGCCCTACGAGCAGTACTTC. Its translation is CASSKQGPYEQYF.

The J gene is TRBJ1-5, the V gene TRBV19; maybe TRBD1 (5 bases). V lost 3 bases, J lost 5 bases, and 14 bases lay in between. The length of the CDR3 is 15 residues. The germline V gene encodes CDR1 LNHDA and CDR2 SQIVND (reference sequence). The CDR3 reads CASSIGDRIDQPQHF. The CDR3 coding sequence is TGTGCCAGTAGTATCGGCGACAGAATAGATCAGCCCCAGCATTTT.

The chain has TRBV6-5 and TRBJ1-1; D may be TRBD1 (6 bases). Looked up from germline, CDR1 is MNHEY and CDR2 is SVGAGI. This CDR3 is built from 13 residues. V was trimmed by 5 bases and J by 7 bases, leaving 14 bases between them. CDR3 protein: CASSIQGAYEAFF. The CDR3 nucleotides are TGTGCCAGCAGTATACAGGGCGCCTATGAAGCTTTCTTT.

CDR3 sequence: CASSQAIQRGNTGELFF. CDR3 sequence (DNA): TGCGCCAGCAGCCAAGCAATCCAGCGGGGGAACACCGGGGAGCTGTTTTTT. The chain uses TRBV4-3 and TRBJ2-2; 7 bases match TRBD2. The length of the CDR3 is 17 residues. Per germline, CDR1 LGHNA and CDR2 YSLEER. The ends lost 1 base at V and 1 base at J; junction bases unmatched: 6.

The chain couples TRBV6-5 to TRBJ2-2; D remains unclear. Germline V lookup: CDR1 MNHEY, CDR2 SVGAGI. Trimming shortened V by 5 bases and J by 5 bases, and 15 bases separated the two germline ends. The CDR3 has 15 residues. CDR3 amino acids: CASSPKALLTGELFF. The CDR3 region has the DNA TGTGCCAGCAGTCCTAAAGCGCTGCTGACCGGGGAGCTGTTTTTT.

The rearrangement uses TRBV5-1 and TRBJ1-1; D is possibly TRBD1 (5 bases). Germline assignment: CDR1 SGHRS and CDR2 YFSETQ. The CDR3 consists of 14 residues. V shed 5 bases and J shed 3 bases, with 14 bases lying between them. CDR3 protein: CASRGGGGDTEAFF. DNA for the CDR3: TGCGCCAGCAGGGGGGGAGGAGGAGACACTGAAGCTTTCTTT.

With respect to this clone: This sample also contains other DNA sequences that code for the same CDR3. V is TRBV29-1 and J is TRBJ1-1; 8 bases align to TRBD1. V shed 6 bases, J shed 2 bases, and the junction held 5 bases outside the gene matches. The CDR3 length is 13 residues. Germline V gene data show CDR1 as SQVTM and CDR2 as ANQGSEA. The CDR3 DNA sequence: TGCAGCGTGCGCACAGGGGGAAACACTGAAGCTTTCTTT. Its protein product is CSVRTGGNTEAFF.

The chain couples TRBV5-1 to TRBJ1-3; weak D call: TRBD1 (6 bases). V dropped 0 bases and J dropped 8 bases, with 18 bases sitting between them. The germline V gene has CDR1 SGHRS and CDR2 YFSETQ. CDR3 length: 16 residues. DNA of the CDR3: TGCGCCAGCAGCTTGGGGACTGACAGGACGTGGGACACCATATATTTT. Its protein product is CASSLGTDRTWDTIYF.

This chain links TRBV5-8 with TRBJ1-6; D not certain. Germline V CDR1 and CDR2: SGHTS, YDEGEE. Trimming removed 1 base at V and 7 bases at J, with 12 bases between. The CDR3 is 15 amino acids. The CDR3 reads CASSLFGGRNSPLHF. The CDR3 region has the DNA TGTGCCAGCAGCTTGTTTGGTGGGAGAAATTCACCCCTCCACTTT.